This TCR beta chain was observed in a study of cytomegalovirus exposure and HLA in healthy donors. Findings of the study overall: Near-uniform donor sequencing depth was presumed by presence/absence analyses.

Comment on this clone: Its antigen is not known.

Use of 60 Vbeta and 13 Jbeta primers characterized the PCR. Sequencing was performed with immunoSEQ multiplex PCR; in TCRdb, only in-frame clones are kept and a portion is missing. This sample has tens of thousands of clones; approximately 83% occur once, and the top ten carry approximately 3.9%. V was clipped by 3 bases and J by 2 bases; unmatched bases: 3. This CDR3 is built from 16 residues. Germline lookup yields CDR1 SGHRS and CDR2 YFSETQ. The sequencing input was PBMCs. This TCR was sampled from a man in his forties or fifties in good health and CMV-seronegative. The chain carries TRBV5-1 and TRBJ2-3; 13 nucleotides match TRBD2. The CDR3 DNA is TGCGCCAGCAGCTCAGGACTAGCGGGAGCCACAGATACGCAGTATTTT. Amino acid sequence: CASSSGLAGATDTQYF.